The rows below give T cell receptor beta chains drawn from one sample of a study of OX40 agonist ivuxolimab in advanced cancers. Repertoires were generated with immunoSEQ multiplex PCR, while TCRdb's copy carries only in-frame clones and drops some. The data hold 70,000 or so clones, with 70% to 90% observed a single time. The input for sequencing was CD4+ or CD8+ T cells sorted from blood, taken in a trial of the OX40 agonist ivuxolimab. The receptors were sampled from an adult with an advanced solid tumor such as melanoma, head and neck, liver or kidney cancer. Both conserved end residues are part of each CDR3. Each record gives: CDR3 protein, J gene, D gene, clone size, V gene. The D gene is left open where the match is weak. Some rows mark clone size as missing; the rest say once, few, many or name a class of expanded clone.

cdr3_aa: CASNKRGGPWSEQFF
j_call: TRBJ2-1
d_call: TRBD2
clone_size: NA
v_call: TRBV6-5

cdr3_aa: CASRKTGGRSNQPQHF
j_call: TRBJ1-5
d_call: TRBD1
clone_size: NA
v_call: TRBV7-8

cdr3_aa: CASSPLPQLGYEQYF
j_call: TRBJ2-7
d_call: NA
clone_size: once
v_call: TRBV5-1

cdr3_aa: CASSPWVHQETQYF
j_call: TRBJ2-5
d_call: NA
clone_size: NA
v_call: TRBV7-2

cdr3_aa: CASVVGGRDSPLHF
j_call: TRBJ1-6
d_call: NA
clone_size: NA
v_call: TRBV30

cdr3_aa: CASILREGKYNEQFF
j_call: TRBJ2-1
d_call: TRBD2
clone_size: NA
v_call: TRBV7-8

cdr3_aa: CASRWGLADTGELFF
j_call: TRBJ2-2
d_call: TRBD2
clone_size: NA
v_call: TRBV6-5

cdr3_aa: CASSYSQGAGGNTIYF
j_call: TRBJ1-3
d_call: TRBD1
clone_size: NA
v_call: TRBV6-5

cdr3_aa: CATASPGQGRDTQYF
j_call: TRBJ2-3
d_call: TRBD1
clone_size: NA
v_call: TRBV19

cdr3_aa: CASSPSGNTDTQYF
j_call: TRBJ2-3
d_call: TRBD2
clone_size: NA
v_call: TRBV7-3

cdr3_aa: CASSYQGLTEAFF
j_call: TRBJ1-1
d_call: NA
clone_size: NA
v_call: TRBV6-5

cdr3_aa: CASSELDGGQPQHF
j_call: TRBJ1-5
d_call: NA
clone_size: NA
v_call: TRBV6-1